This record concerns one T cell receptor (beta chain) sequence. The antigen is not known. Germline CDR1 is SGHNT and CDR2 is YYREEE (reference sequence). The CDR3 length is 15 residues. Trimming took 2 bases from V and 4 from J; bases not matched to a gene: 6. The source of the sample is a study of graft-versus-host responses after intestinal transplantation. Overall study: Each patient got anti-thymocyte globulin induction, then tacrolimus and steroids for around three years. Notes on the study in general: There were GvH clones found in recipient marrow, and some of them appeared first in ileum or blood.

Sequencing was performed with immunoSEQ multiplex PCR; in TCRdb, only in-frame clones are kept and a portion is missing. Of tens of thousands of clones listed, 83% are singletons. The starting material was unstimulated CD8+ T cells sorted from spleen or lymph node cells, obtained before intestinal transplant. This TCR was recovered from a human donor who received an intestinal transplant. The genes are TRBV5-4 and TRBJ2-5; 9 nucleotides align to TRBD2. CDR3 DNA: TGTGCCAGCAGCTTTGTTGCGGGGGGGCCAGAGACCCAGTACTTC. Amino acid sequence: CASSFVAGGPETQYF.